This TCR beta chain came from a study of regulatory dendritic cells for organ transplantation. Notes on the study in general: Memory T cells were less diverse than naive, with memory CD8+ most oligoclonal. Mature dendritic cells appeared to drive more memory CD8+ clonal expansion than regulatory ones.

Germline CDR1 and CDR2: LNHDA and SQIVND (reference sequence). V was clipped by 4 bases and J by 7 bases, with 23 bases between them. The CDR3 runs 17 residues. Assay used: immunoSEQ multiplex PCR; TCRdb lists only in-frame clones, some missing. The table shows 20,000 to 25,000 clones, with just under 75% occurring only once. As concerns this clone: The target antigen is unknown.

Naive CD45RA+ and memory CD45RO+ CD4+ or CD8+ T cells were FACS-sorted. The receptor was derived from a human donor in good health. This chain joins TRBV19 and TRBJ1-5; maybe TRBD1 (6 bases). The material sequenced was memory CD4+ T cells from blood. Stated subset: CD45RO+ memory T cells. In DNA form, the CDR3 reads TGTGCCAGTAGTAACACCGTTACCGGGGGGCTCAGCCAGCCCCAGCATTTT. Translated: CASSNTVTGGLSQPQHF.